Reported below is one T cell receptor beta chain. These data originate in a study of ipilimumab plus nivolumab after autologous stem cell transplantation. Study overall: Median doses per patient: roughly 5 ipilimumab, seven to nine nivolumab. Myeloma cases were transplant-naive high-risk or relapsed within 3 years post first autologous transplant.

Unmatched junction bases numbered 4, after V lost 0 bases and J lost 7 bases. The CDR3 consists of 15 residues. Germline V gives CDR1 SGHTA, CDR2 FQGNSA. The method was immunoSEQ multiplex PCR; TCRdb's version includes in-frame clones alone and lacks a portion of them. Among some 43,000 clones listed, 70% to 90% were seen once. The source material was PBMCs, sampled in a trial of ipilimumab plus nivolumab as post-transplant consolidation. The rearrangement links TRBV7-2 to TRBJ1-2; TRBD1 agrees at 11 bases. This clonotype originated in a male donor with multiple myeloma. The CDR3 nucleotides are TGTGCCAGCAGCTTAGCGGGACAGGGGGTGGGTGGCTACACCTTC. Amino acids: CASSLAGQGVGGYTF.